This T cell receptor beta chain was documented in a study of cytomegalovirus exposure and HLA in healthy donors. Germline CDR1 SGHDT, CDR2 YYEEEE. CDR3 length: 11 amino acids. Trimming pared 4 bases from V and 4 bases from J, leaving 5 bases between. In the PCR, 60 Vbeta and 13 Jbeta primers were used. Sequencing used immunoSEQ multiplex PCR; TCRdb keeps in-frame clones, though not all of them. The repertoire holds over 150,000 clones, with 60% to 80% as singletons. This sequence joins TRBV5-6 and TRBJ1-2; D is uncertain. This TCR was recovered from a man aged 30-40 years in good health and CMV-seropositive. Sequenced sample: PBMCs. DNA of the CDR3: TGTGCCAGCAGCAGCCTCTATGGCTACACCTTC. Encoded protein: CASSSLYGYTF.